This record covers a single T cell receptor beta chain. Its target is unknown. The entry originates in a study of CD8+ T cells in alopecia areata. Study-level background: Treated patients received oral tofacitinib, 5 to 10 mg twice daily. Tofacitinib therapy took 6 to 18 months; 6 months off drug came after.

In each case, RNA was isolated and then reverse transcribed into cDNA as the sequencing template. Method: immunoSEQ multiplex PCR; TCRdb's copy keeps in-frame clones and lacks some. The table lists 170,000 or so clones, about 55% of them singletons, with 11% in the top ten. Study conclusions and caveats: Greater clonality was observed in lesional scalp samples, especially alopecia totalis/universalis, versus normal scalp.

Per the germline V gene, CDR1 is SGHTA and CDR2 is FQGNSA. Trimming cost V 4 bases and J 5 bases, with 19 bases left between them. The CDR3 contains 16 residues. The treatment is: oral pan-JAK inhibitor, 5-10 mg twice daily. The TCR originated in a human donor with alopecia areata. Sequenced here: CD8+ T cells sorted from blood, sampled at week 24, from a patient treated with tofacitinib. The rearrangement links TRBV7-2 to TRBJ2-3; D tentatively fits TRBD1 or TRBD2 (6 bases each). The DNA of the CDR3 is TGTGCCAGCAGCTCCACATTCGGGGGCGGCGGAGATACGCAGTATTTT. Residues: CASSSTFGGGGDTQYF.